Detailed here is one T cell receptor (beta chain). Profiling relied on immunoSEQ multiplex PCR, and the TCRdb table lists in-frame clones only, not all of them. The sample gives some 250,000 clones, 70% to 90% of which show up once; less than 20% is in the top ten. These data originate in a study of blood T cell repertoires in COVID-19. Study overall: T cells, B-cell-depleted T cells, or PBMCs provided the cDNA or gDNA that served as material.

Researchers sorted participants into cohorts using their self-reported clinical history. Donors in Cohort 3 counted as recovered after two negative PCRs, clearance, or symptom resolution. Sequencing was carried out using PBMCs or T cells enriched from blood (not recorded which). The clonotype originates from a man aged 18 to 30 who had recovered from COVID-19.

The CDR3 region is CASSIGDRVTGELFF. In DNA form, the CDR3 reads TGTGCCAGTAGTATAGGGGACAGGGTGACCGGGGAGCTGTTTTTT. The rearrangement uses TRBV19 and TRBJ2-2; 9 positions match TRBD1. Germline-derived CDR1 and CDR2 are LNHDA and SQIVND (reference sequence). The V and J ends lost 1 base and 5 bases, in that order; junction bases with no gene match: 2. This CDR3 region has 15 residues.